The sequence of this T cell receptor (beta chain) was determined in a study of T-cell memory formation after mild COVID-19. About the research overall: The two donors had largely donor-specific TCR clusters. Overall study results and limits: CM and EM subsets held most contracting CD4+ clones; EMRA held CD8+ ones.

TCRdb analysed the 5' RACE reads with MiXCR anew, one entry per CDR3 protein. In the table there are about 260,000 distinct CDR3 sequences, around 8% of which are singletons. This clonotype has at least ten counts. Antigen: not known. The J segment lost 7 bases and the V segment lost 6 bases, leaving 9 bases of the junction unmatched. This CDR3 region has 16 residues. CDR1 is MNHEY, CDR2 SVGAGI, per germline. Specimen: PBMCs or a T cell subset sorted from them (not recorded which). This clonotype was obtained from a man aged 18 to 35 who had mild COVID-19 (a few samples of this study predate the infection). Cell type and time point are not known. This chain connects TRBV6-5 to TRBJ2-1; 13 bases fit TRBD2. CDR3 protein: CASRALAGGPRNEQFF. CDR3 DNA: TGTGCCAGCAGAGCACTAGCGGGGGGGCCCAGAAATGAGCAGTTCTTC.